This TCR beta chain is from a study of T cell repertoires in cytomegalovirus infection. Across the whole study: Recently identified HLA-C-restricted CMV epitopes were used, and well-studied HLA-B-restricted CMV epitopes were used as well. Both a matching HLA type and CMV infection were indicated by public TCR beta signatures. Points from the study as a whole: Cumulative public TCR beta family frequency identified CMV carriers with the relevant HLA. There were HLA-C-restricted CMV-specific TCR beta clonotypes dominating the ex vivo response.

A remark on this clonotype: The antigen is unknown.

The CDR3 extends over 14 amino acids. From germline, CDR1 is LGHNT and CDR2 FRNRAP. V was cut by 1 base and J by 5 bases, with 10 bases left in between. TCRdb fed the reads into MiXCR, producing one record per CDR3 protein. The sample has about 350,000 distinct CDR3 sequences, about a third seen once. The sequences come from cultured PBMCs, collected from culture after CMV antigen stimulation. The receptor was isolated from a human donor in good health (CMV status not recorded). Some clones in this sample may be carry-over from other donors' samples. The V call is TRBV12-5, the J call TRBJ2-3; tentative D call: TRBD2 (5 bases). The CDR3 coding sequence is TGTGCTAGTGGTTTGGCCATCAGCGGAGATACGCAGTATTTT. Translation: CASGLAISGDTQYF.